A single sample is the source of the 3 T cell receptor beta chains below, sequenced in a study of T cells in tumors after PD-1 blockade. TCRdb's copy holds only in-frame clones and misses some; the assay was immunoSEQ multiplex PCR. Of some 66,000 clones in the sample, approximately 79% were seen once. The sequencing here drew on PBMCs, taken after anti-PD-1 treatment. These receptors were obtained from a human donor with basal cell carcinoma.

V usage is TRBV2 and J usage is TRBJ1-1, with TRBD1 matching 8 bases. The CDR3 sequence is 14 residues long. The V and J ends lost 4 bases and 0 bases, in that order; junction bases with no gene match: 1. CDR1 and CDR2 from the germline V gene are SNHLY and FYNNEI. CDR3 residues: CASSGQGMNTEAFF. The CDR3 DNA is TGTGCCAGCAGTGGACAGGGGATGAACACTGAAGCTTTCTTT.

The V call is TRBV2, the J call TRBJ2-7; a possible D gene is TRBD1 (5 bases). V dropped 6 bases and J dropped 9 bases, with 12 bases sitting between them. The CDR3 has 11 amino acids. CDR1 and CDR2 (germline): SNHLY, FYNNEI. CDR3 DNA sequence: TGTGCCAGCAGGAGTCAGGGTGCGCAGTACTTC. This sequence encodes CASRSQGAQYF. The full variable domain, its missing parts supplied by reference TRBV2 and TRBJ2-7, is EPEVTQTPSHQVTQMGQEVILRCVPISNHLYFYWYRQILGQKVEFLVSFYNNEISEKSEIFDDQFSVERPDGSNFTLKIRSTKLEDSAMYFCASRSQGAQYFGPGTRLTVT.

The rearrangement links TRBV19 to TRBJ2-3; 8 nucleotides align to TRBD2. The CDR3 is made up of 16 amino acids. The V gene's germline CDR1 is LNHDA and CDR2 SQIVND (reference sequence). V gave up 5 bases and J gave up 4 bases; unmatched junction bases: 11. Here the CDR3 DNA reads TGTGCCAGTAGTCTCCCTACGATCGGGAGGGCAGATACGCAGTATTTT. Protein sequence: CASSLPTIGRADTQYF.